One and the same sample provided the 21 T cell receptor beta chains below, sequenced in a study of regulatory T cells in long-lasting Graves disease. CDR3 regions were amplified by Arm-PCR using iRepertoire HTBI primers to build TCR beta libraries. TCRdb recomputed calls from the multiplex PCR reads with MiXCR, one row per CDR3 protein. The sample holds hundreds of thousands of distinct CDR3 sequences, approximately 15% seen once. Time point noted: newly diagnosed GD, antithyroid drugs for less than 3 months. Generation of the TCR library employed RNA extracted from PBMCs. The sample was also linked to a second study, of T cells in Graves' hyperthyroidism and ophthalmopathy.

This sample comprised peripheral blood mononuclear cells (PBMCs), obtained at new diagnosis, from a patient treated with antithyroid drugs. Receptor source: a woman in her thirties with Graves disease.

This rearrangement joins TRBV5-1 to TRBJ2-6; D not certain. There are 16 residues in the CDR3. In germline, CDR1 is SGHRS, CDR2 YFSETQ. V lost 0 bases, J lost 0 bases, and 7 bases lay in between. The CDR3 here is CASSLAGSSGANVLTF. The CDR3 DNA reads as TGCGCCAGCAGCTTGGCCGGGTCCTCTGGGGCCAACGTCCTGACTTTC. Filled out from reference TRBV5-1 and TRBJ2-6, the complete variable domain reads KAGVTQTPRYLIKTRGQQVTLSCSPISGHRSVSWYQQTPGQGLQFLFEYFSETQRNKGNFPGRFSGRQFSNSRSEMNVSTLELGDSALYLCASSLAGSSGANVLTFGAGSRLTVL.

A remark on this clonotype: This could be a read error, since a much larger clone is one nucleotide away. The chain has TRBV7-8 and TRBJ1-1; D not certain. From germline, CDR1 is SGHVS and CDR2 FQNEAQ. The CDR3 covers 14 residues. V lost 1 base and J 2 bases, leaving 8 bases between the germline ends. CDR3 sequence reads: CASSLGNPNTEAFF. The CDR3 bases are TGTGCCAGCAGCTTAGGAAATCCCAACACTGAAGCTTTCTTT.

This chain uses TRBV19 with TRBJ1-5; 7 bases are shared with TRBD1. CDR1 and CDR2 (germline): LNHDA, SQIVND (reference sequence). J lost 5 bases, V lost 1 base, and 11 bases had no gene match. The CDR3 has 17 amino acids. CDR3: CASSIVRDRARDQPQHF. For the CDR3, the DNA is TGTGCCAGTAGTATAGTTAGAGACAGGGCCCGGGATCAGCCCCAGCATTTT.

This clonotype was counted at least ten times. This chain links TRBV28 with TRBJ1-2; D is perhaps TRBD1 (6 bases). Trimming pared 7 bases from V and 8 bases from J, leaving 17 bases between. Germline CDR1 and CDR2: MDHEN and SYDVKM. The CDR3 is made up of 13 amino acids. In DNA, the CDR3 is TGTGCCAGCATGATAGACAGGATGGACGGCTACACCTTC. Translated, it gives CASMIDRMDGYTF.

This clonotype was counted many times. V gene TRBV5-5 combines with J gene TRBJ2-7; TRBD2 is a possible D gene (6 bases). In germline, CDR1 is SGHKS, CDR2 YYEKEE (reference sequence). Trimming stripped 0 bases from V and 2 bases from J, with 15 bases between. CDR3 size: 16 residues. DNA of the CDR3: TGTGCCAGCAGCTTGGTTCGATGGGAGGTCCCCTACGAGCAGTACTTC. It codes for CASSLVRWEVPYEQYF.

This clonotype was observed a handful of times. This sequence joins TRBV12-3 or TRBV12-4 and TRBJ2-1; 12 bases line up with TRBD2. The CDR3 length is 15 residues. J gave up 15 bases and V 8 bases, and 17 bases lay outside the gene matches. The CDR3 spells CASVITSGGITVRFF. The CDR3 DNA sequence: TGTGCCAGCGTGATTACTAGCGGGGGGATAACGGTGCGGTTCTTC.

This clonotype has a count of ten or more. The genes are TRBV2 and TRBJ2-2; TRBD2 matches at 11 bases. The ends lost 9 bases at V and 4 bases at J; junction bases unmatched: 1. Germline lookup yields CDR1 SNHLY and CDR2 FYNNEI. This CDR3 comprises 13 residues. CDR3 loop: CARLAGATGELFF. Written as DNA, the CDR3 is TGTGCCAGACTAGCGGGAGCCACCGGGGAGCTGTTTTTT. The variable domain in full, with the rest retrieved from reference TRBV2 and TRBJ2-2, is EPEVTQTPSHQVTQMGQEVILRCVPISNHLYFYWYRQILGQKVEFLVSFYNNEISEKSEIFDDQFSVERPDGSNFTLKIRSTKLEDSAMYFCARLAGATGELFFGEGSRLTVL.

The chain links TRBV28 to TRBJ1-2; TRBD1 matches at 8 bases. The CDR3 has 16 residues. V dropped 5 bases and J dropped 0; count of bases not matched to a gene: 8. Germline CDR1 is MDHEN and CDR2 is SYDVKM. This CDR3 reads CASSPFARGPNYGYTF. Here the CDR3 DNA reads TGTGCCAGCAGTCCCTTCGCCAGGGGGCCTAACTATGGCTACACCTTC.

The DNA for the CDR3 is TGTGCCATCAGTGAGTCTCTAGCCGACGGCATTCAGTACTTC. Translated, it gives CAISESLADGIQYF. The chain uses TRBV10-3 and TRBJ2-4; weak D call: TRBD2 (5 bases). This CDR3 is 14 amino acids long. In germline, CDR1 is ENHRY, CDR2 SYGVKD. Trimming cost V 0 bases and J 9 bases, with 12 bases left between them.

The sample holds many counts of this clonotype. V is TRBV30 and J is TRBJ1-2; D ambiguous. This CDR3 spans 11 amino acids. Germline assignment: CDR1 GTSNPN and CDR2 SVGIG (reference sequence). The CDR3 reads CAWHGVWGYTF. Written as DNA, the CDR3 is TGTGCTTGGCATGGGGTCTGGGGCTACACCTTC.

This clonotype came up many times. The chain links TRBV24-1 to TRBJ2-1; no clear D gene. The CDR3 sequence is 16 residues long. In germline, CDR1 is KGHDR, CDR2 SFDVKD. V lost 4 bases and J lost 3, with 15 bases in between. The CDR3 DNA reads TGTGCCACCAGTGACCGGGCAGGCGATTTCTACAATGAGCAGTTCTTC. Amino acid sequence: CATSDRAGDFYNEQFF.

In this sample, this clonotype turned up a few times. The chain has TRBV5-1 and TRBJ1-2; D remains ambiguous. The germline V gene encodes CDR1 SGHRS and CDR2 YFSETQ. The CDR3 length is 14 residues. The V and J ends lost 0 bases and 4 bases respectively, with 10 bases between them. The CDR3 DNA reads TGCGCCAGCAGCTTGGCACAGTTGGGCTATGGCTACACCTTC. As protein: CASSLAQLGYGYTF.

This clonotype was recorded at least ten times. A much larger clone differs by one base, so this may be a read error. The chain links TRBV7-9 to TRBJ1-1; D ambiguous. The V and J ends lost 4 bases and 1 base respectively, with 4 bases between them. This CDR3 has 12 residues. Per the germline V gene, CDR1 is SEHNR and CDR2 is FQNEAQ (reference sequence). This chain's CDR3 is CASSWENTEAFF. The CDR3, as DNA: TGTGCCAGCAGCTGGGAGAACACTGAAGCTTTCTTT. Based on the CDR3 plus reference TRBV7-9 and TRBJ1-1, the full variable domain is DTGVSQNPRHKITKRGQNVTFRCDPISEHNRLYWYRQTLGQGPEFLTYFQNEAQLEKSRLLSDRFSAERPKGSFSTLEIQRTEQGDSAMYLCASSWENTEAFFGQGTRLTVV.

In this sample, this clonotype turned up many times. The rearrangement uses TRBV20-1 and TRBJ1-1; D gene ambiguous. The CDR3 is 13 amino acids. Trimming cost V 1 base and J 6 bases, with 12 bases left between them. From germline, CDR1 is DFQATT and CDR2 SNEGSKA (reference sequence). The CDR3 protein is CSARGPMAPEAFF. The CDR3 DNA reads as TGCAGTGCTAGAGGGCCCATGGCCCCTGAAGCTTTCTTT.

The J gene is TRBJ1-5, the V gene TRBV27; D is undetermined. The germline gives CDR1 MNHEY, CDR2 SMNVEV (reference sequence). With 9 bases removed from V and 4 bases from J, the gap between germline ends came to 16 bases. CDR3 size: 14 residues. Written as DNA, the CDR3 is TGTGCCAGTACGAGCGGAGTCGGGAATCAGCCCCAGCATTTT. Encoded protein: CASTSGVGNQPQHF.

This clonotype was counted a few times. The chain employs TRBV6-5 and TRBJ1-5; unclear D gene. Germline V gene data show CDR1 as MNHEY and CDR2 as SVGAGI. There are 13 residues in the CDR3. With 0 bases removed from V and 7 bases from J, the gap between germline ends came to 7 bases. CDR3 DNA: TGTGCCAGCAGTTACTCGAAGCTCCAGCCCCAGCATTTT. Residues: CASSYSKLQPQHF.

This clonotype has at least ten counts. V gene TRBV27 combines with J gene TRBJ2-5, with 9 nucleotides matching TRBD1. J was trimmed by 2 bases and V by 2 bases; bases with no gene match: 12. Germline V lookup: CDR1 MNHEY, CDR2 SMNVEV (reference sequence). The CDR3 sequence is 18 residues long. The CDR3 reads CASSLRGQGGFRQETQYF. The CDR3 DNA sequence: TGTGCCAGCAGTTTAAGGGGACAGGGAGGGTTTAGGCAAGAGACCCAGTACTTC.

The chain recombines TRBV6-2 or TRBV6-3 with TRBJ1-5; a weak D match, TRBD1 (5 bases). Germline lookup yields CDR1 MNHEY and CDR2 SVGEGT. CDR3 length: 14 amino acids. Trimming took off 0 bases at V and 9 bases at J, with 12 bases between the two ends. This CDR3 is CASSYSKGVGPQHF. The DNA of the CDR3 is TGTGCCAGCAGTTACTCGAAAGGGGTCGGGCCCCAGCATTTT.

This clonotype was counted ten times or more. This chain joins TRBV20-1 and TRBJ2-5; 10 positions agree with TRBD1. V trimming: 5 bases; J trimming: 5 bases; junction bases outside the gene matches: 14. This CDR3 has 16 amino acids. Germline V gene lookup returns CDR1 DFQATT and CDR2 SNEGSKA (reference sequence). CDR3 bases: TGCAGTGCTGGGGGGGGACAGGGGATTTTCAGGGAGACCCAGTACTTC. Translated: CSAGGGQGIFRETQYF.

There are a few counts of this clonotype. The gene calls are TRBV20-1 and TRBJ2-3; D could derive from TRBD1 or TRBD2 (7 bases each). Germline CDR1 is DFQATT and CDR2 is SNEGSKA (reference sequence). The CDR3 is 16 amino acids. Trimming cost V 3 bases and J 5 bases, with 21 bases left between them. The DNA of the CDR3 is TGCAGTGCTAGCCCAGCTGGGGGAGGGGGCGTAGATACGCAGTATTTT. Residues: CSASPAGGGGVDTQYF.

The V and J genes are TRBV20-1 and TRBJ1-3; no definite D call. This CDR3 is built from 14 residues. CDR1 and CDR2 (germline): DFQATT, SNEGSKA (reference sequence). Trimming pared 0 bases from V and 4 bases from J, leaving 10 bases between. CDR3 bases: TGCAGTGCTAGAGATGGGCAGGTGGGAAACACCATATATTTT. This gives the protein CSARDGQVGNTIYF.